The present TCR beta chain was sequenced within a study of early T cells in non-severe SARS-CoV-2 infection. Study-level background: Sequenced bulk RNA came from whole blood that was unsorted, and chains were unpaired.

The CDR3 runs 17 residues. V dropped 1 base and J dropped 0 bases, with 14 bases sitting between them. Looked up from germline, CDR1 is LGHNA and CDR2 is YNFKEQ. Each single cDNA molecule received a unique molecular identifier. TCRdb re-called the 5' RACE reads through MiXCR, storing one row per CDR3 protein. This table has tens of thousands of distinct CDR3 sequences, 15% to 18% appearing once. Sample: whole blood. The receptor's source is an adult who was a healthcare worker with PCR-confirmed SARS-CoV-2 infection or an uninfected control (not recorded which). The chain joins TRBV4-2 to TRBJ2-3, with D perhaps TRBD1 (8 bases). The CDR3 region has the DNA TGTGCCAGCAGCCAAGTACAGGGGGGGCGCAGCACAGATACGCAGTATTTT. This codes for CASSQVQGGRSTDTQYF.